The 17 T cell receptor beta chains presented below share a single source sample, sequenced in a study of CD8 T cells in ankylosing spondylitis. Study outcomes and limitations: Seemingly characteristic of ankylosing spondylitis blood was a TCR beta motif consisting of eight highly homologous variants.

TCRdb analysed the 5' RACE reads with MiXCR anew, one entry per CDR3 protein. The table lists around 450,000 distinct CDR3 sequences, roughly 26% of them singletons. The antigens these receptors bind are not known. Input material: blood, either unsorted or a sorted T cell fraction (not recorded which). The origin of the receptors is a male donor with ankylosing spondylitis.

The rearrangement uses TRBV20-1 and TRBJ2-1; TRBD1 matches at 7 bases. The germline gives CDR1 DFQATT, CDR2 SNEGSKA (reference sequence). This CDR3 has 12 residues. The trim removed 8 bases at V and 7 bases at J, leaving 8 bases unmatched. CDR3 amino acids: CSLLGGRNEQFF. The CDR3 DNA follows: TGCAGTCTCTTAGGGGGCAGGAATGAGCAGTTCTTC.

In this sample, this clonotype turned up a few times. The chain couples TRBV5-1 to TRBJ1-1, with D possibly being TRBD1 (6 bases). Trimming took 0 bases from V and 1 from J, leaving 19 bases between them. Germline V gives CDR1 SGHRS, CDR2 YFSETQ. CDR3 length equals 18 residues. CDR3 region: CASSLAVGGDRSNTEAFF. The CDR3 region has the DNA TGCGCCAGCAGCTTGGCAGTCGGGGGCGATCGGTCGAACACTGAAGCTTTCTTT.

Only a few counts were recorded for this clonotype. The chain recombines TRBV11-2 with TRBJ2-2, with TRBD1 matching 10 bases. Germline V gene data show CDR1 as SGHAT and CDR2 as FQNNGV. V shed 5 bases, J shed 3 bases, and the junction held 3 bases outside the gene matches. This CDR3 has 15 amino acids. CDR3 sequence: CASSPTGGYTGELFF. CDR3 bases: TGTGCCAGCAGCCCGACAGGGGGCTACACCGGGGAGCTGTTTTTT.

This sequence joins TRBV5-6 and TRBJ1-1; tentative D call: TRBD1 (5 bases). The CDR3 contains 13 residues. Germline V gene lookup returns CDR1 SGHDT and CDR2 YYEEEE. With 5 bases removed from V and 3 bases from J, the gap between germline ends came to 11 bases. CDR3: CASSVGRDTEAFF. DNA of the CDR3: TGTGCCAGCAGTGTGGGACGGGACACTGAAGCTTTCTTT.

V and J are TRBV10-3 and TRBJ1-2; no clear D gene. Per germline, CDR1 ENHRY and CDR2 SYGVKD. The CDR3 consists of 13 residues. V shed 7 bases and J shed 8 bases, with 17 bases lying between them. The CDR3 region has the DNA TGTGCCATCACCCAGACGGCGGTCGAGGGCTACACCTTC. This gives the protein CAITQTAVEGYTF.

This clonotype has a handful of counts. The J gene is TRBJ1-1, the V gene TRBV7-9, with unresolved D. The CDR3 sequence is 15 residues long. CDR1 is SEHNR, CDR2 FQNEAQ, per germline (reference sequence). V lost 1 base, J lost 5 bases, and 14 bases lay in between. CDR3: CASSLVTGKETEAFF. The CDR3 coding sequence is TGTGCCAGCAGCTTAGTGACGGGGAAGGAAACTGAAGCTTTCTTT.

In its sample, this clonotype was seen a few times. The chain combines TRBV20-1 with TRBJ2-3; possibly TRBD2 for D (6 bases). Per the germline V gene, CDR1 is DFQATT and CDR2 is SNEGSKA (reference sequence). There are 15 residues in the CDR3. Trimming cost V 3 bases and J 4 bases, with 17 bases left between them. The chain's CDR3 is CSASSPGVGADTQYF. The CDR3 DNA reads as TGCAGTGCTAGTTCCCCGGGAGTTGGGGCAGATACGCAGTATTTT.

This clonotype has more than one count but fewer than ten. The chain couples TRBV3-1 to TRBJ1-1, with no clear D. Between the trimmed V and J ends, which lost 4 bases and 3 bases, there was a span of 12 bases. Germline loops: CDR1 LGHDT, CDR2 YNNKEL (reference sequence). There are 14 residues in the CDR3. The chain's CDR3 is CASSPGGTDTEAFF. The DNA of the CDR3 is TGTGCCAGCAGCCCCGGAGGTACGGACACTGAAGCTTTCTTT.

The chain joins TRBV11-3 to TRBJ2-1; 10 bases match TRBD2. Germline V gene sequence: CDR1 SGHNT, CDR2 YENEEA. Trimming at V came to 3 bases and at J to 7 bases, leaving 6 bases not matched to a gene. The CDR3 consists of 15 residues. DNA for the CDR3: TGTGCCAGCAGCTTTAAACTAGCGGGACCTAATGAGCAGTTCTTC. Its translation: CASSFKLAGPNEQFF.

This clonotype was counted only a few times. This chain links TRBV18 with TRBJ1-4; D is ambiguous. The CDR3 sequence is 11 residues long. CDR1 is KGHSH and CDR2 is LQKENI in the germline V gene. V lost 3 bases and J 4 bases, leaving 0 bases between the germline ends. The CDR3 nucleotides read TGTGCCAGCTCACCTAATGAAAAACTGTTTTTT. It translates to CASSPNEKLFF.

This chain links TRBV12-3 or TRBV12-4 with TRBJ1-1, with 7 bases matching TRBD1. The V gene end was trimmed by 6 bases and the J gene end by 11 bases; junction bases not matched to a gene: 15. The CDR3 has 14 residues. CDR3 sequence: CASSRNRGSSPAFF. CDR3 DNA sequence: TGTGCCAGCAGCCGCAACAGGGGTTCCTCCCCGGCTTTCTTT.

The V call is TRBV6-2 or TRBV6-3, the J call TRBJ2-1, with TRBD2 matching 12 bases. Germline V CDR1 and CDR2: MNHEY, SVGEGT. J gave up 9 bases and V 0 bases, and 6 bases lay outside the gene matches. This CDR3 contains 16 residues. CDR3 protein: CASSYSRLAGVGEQFF. Here the CDR3 DNA reads TGTGCCAGCAGTTACTCAAGACTAGCGGGAGTTGGTGAGCAGTTCTTC.

The rearrangement joins TRBV6-2 or TRBV6-3 to TRBJ1-5; 8 nucleotides match TRBD1. The CDR3 runs to 16 residues. Per the germline V gene, CDR1 is MNHEY and CDR2 is SVGEGT. V was pared by 6 bases and J by 6 bases, with 13 bases of the junction left unmatched. Here the CDR3 DNA reads TGTGCCAGCAGAGAATACACAGGGGGTCGGGGTCAGCCCCAGCATTTT. Protein product: CASREYTGGRGQPQHF.

Only a few counts were recorded for this clonotype. The chain employs TRBV29-1 and TRBJ1-2, with TRBD1 as a possible D gene (5 bases). V lost 3 bases, J lost 8 bases, and 7 bases lay in between. The germline gives CDR1 SQVTM, CDR2 ANQGSEA. This CDR3 spans 10 amino acids. CDR3 sequence reads: CSVEWGGYTF. The DNA of the CDR3 is TGCAGCGTTGAGTGGGGGGGCTACACCTTC.

This clonotype appeared a few times. This chain links TRBV11-2 with TRBJ1-5; tentatively, D is TRBD1 (5 bases). Trimming took 3 bases from V and 2 from J, leaving 11 bases between them. Germline V gene lookup returns CDR1 SGHAT and CDR2 FQNNGV. The CDR3 covers 15 residues. DNA for the CDR3: TGTGCCAGCAGCTTGTGGGGCGGGCGCAATCAGCCCCAGCATTTT. Its protein is CASSLWGGRNQPQHF.

CDR3 sequence (DNA): TGTGCCAGCAGCGTGACGGGACAGGGTGGTTCACCCCTCCACTTT. It yields the protein CASSVTGQGGSPLHF. The V and J genes are TRBV9 and TRBJ1-6; 9 nucleotides match TRBD1. The CDR3 consists of 15 residues. V lost 2 bases and J lost 9; bases outside the gene matches: 6. Germline V gene sequence: CDR1 SGDLS, CDR2 YYNGEE.

This clonotype was seen only a few times. V gene TRBV12-3 or TRBV12-4 combines with J gene TRBJ1-2; D ambiguous. V lost 6 bases to trimming and J lost 4 bases, with 15 bases between them. CDR3 length: 14 amino acids. CDR3 region: CASSRGSGVYGYTF. The DNA for the CDR3 is TGTGCCAGCAGCCGAGGGTCAGGCGTCTATGGCTACACCTTC.